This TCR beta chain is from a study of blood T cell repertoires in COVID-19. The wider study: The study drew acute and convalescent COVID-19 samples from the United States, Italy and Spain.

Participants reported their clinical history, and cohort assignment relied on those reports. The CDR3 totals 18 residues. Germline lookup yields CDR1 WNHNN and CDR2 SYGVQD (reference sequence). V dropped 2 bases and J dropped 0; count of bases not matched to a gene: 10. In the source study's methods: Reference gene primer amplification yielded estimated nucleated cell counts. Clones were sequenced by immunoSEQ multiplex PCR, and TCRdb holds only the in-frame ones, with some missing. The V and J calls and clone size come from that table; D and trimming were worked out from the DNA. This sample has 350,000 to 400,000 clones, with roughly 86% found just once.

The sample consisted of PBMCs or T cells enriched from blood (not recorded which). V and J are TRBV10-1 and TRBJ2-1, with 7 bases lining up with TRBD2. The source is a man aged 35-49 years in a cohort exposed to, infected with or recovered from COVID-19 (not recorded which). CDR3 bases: TGCGCCAGCAGTGAGGATCGGGGGGTCGGAAGCTCCTACAATGAGCAGTTCTTC. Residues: CASSEDRGVGSSYNEQFF.